One and the same sample provided the 20 T cell receptor beta chains below, sequenced in a study of T cells in Graves' hyperthyroidism and ophthalmopathy. Amplified TCR beta CDR3 regions came from RNA transcripts. Carried out on the TCR CDR3, a first-round RT-PCR used the HTBI primer set. TCRdb analysed the multiplex PCR reads with MiXCR anew, one entry per CDR3 protein. The sample records 490,000 or so distinct CDR3 sequences, roughly 23% being singletons. Source material: blood. The source of these receptors is a woman between 65 and 79 years old with Graves' ophthalmopathy.

This chain connects TRBV29-1 to TRBJ2-2; 12 nucleotides line up with TRBD2. CDR1 is SQVTM and CDR2 is ANQGSEA in the germline V gene. J lost 7 bases, V lost 3 bases, and 9 bases had no gene match. This CDR3 region has 16 residues. In nucleotides, the CDR3 is TGCAGCGTTGAGGGAGCTAGCGGGAGGGCGCACGGGGAGCTGTTTTTT. It translates to CSVEGASGRAHGELFF.

This clonotype was observed a handful of times. The gene calls are TRBV6-1 and TRBJ2-7; D remains ambiguous. Trimming pared 6 bases from V and 3 bases from J, leaving 12 bases between. Per the germline V gene, CDR1 is MNHNS and CDR2 is SASEGT. The CDR3 has 13 amino acids. CDR3 nucleotide sequence: TGTGCCAGCAGCAAAGGACCAAACTACGAGCAGTACTTC. Translation gives CASSKGPNYEQYF.

V is TRBV28 and J is TRBJ1-6; D gene ambiguous. Trimming pared 7 bases from V and 4 bases from J, leaving 17 bases between. This CDR3 comprises 16 residues. Per the germline V gene, CDR1 is MDHEN and CDR2 is SYDVKM. DNA of the CDR3: TGTGCCAGCAAGTCGGACCATGATGGATATAATTCACCCCTCCACTTT. Translated, it gives CASKSDHDGYNSPLHF.

Ten or more counts support this clonotype. This chain connects TRBV28 to TRBJ1-5, with D unresolved. V was trimmed by 5 bases and J by 1 base, leaving 12 bases between them. CDR1 is MDHEN and CDR2 is SYDVKM in the germline V gene. CDR3 length: 15 amino acids. The chain's CDR3 is CASSRMGGSNQPQHF. In DNA form, the CDR3 reads TGTGCCAGCAGTCGAATGGGAGGGAGCAATCAGCCCCAGCATTTT.

This clonotype was seen many times. The chain employs TRBV28 and TRBJ2-7; 7 bases are shared with TRBD2. V trimming: 6 bases; J trimming: 7 bases; junction bases outside the gene matches: 9. Germline V gives CDR1 MDHEN, CDR2 SYDVKM. The CDR3 totals 13 residues. For the CDR3, the DNA is TGTGCCAGCAGCCGCCAGGGAGGGAGGGAGCAGTACTTC. Residues: CASSRQGGREQYF.

The DNA of the CDR3 is TGTGCCAGCAGCGCGGACTTGGTCTACGAGCAGTACTTC. Amino acids: CASSADLVYEQYF. This sequence joins TRBV5-4 and TRBJ2-7, with D maybe TRBD2 (5 bases). The ends were cut back, 4 bases at V and 3 bases at J, with 11 bases in the middle. Germline CDR1 is SGHNT and CDR2 is YYREEE (reference sequence). The CDR3 is 13 amino acids.

The sample holds a few counts of this clonotype. The CDR3 DNA follows: TGTGCCAGCAGCCGAACCGGGACTAGCGGGAATGAGCAGTTCTTC. Protein product: CASSRTGTSGNEQFF. The chain employs TRBV12-3 or TRBV12-4 and TRBJ2-1; 12 nucleotides line up with TRBD2. The CDR3 consists of 15 residues. V shed 6 bases, J shed 7 bases, and the junction held 7 bases outside the gene matches.

This clonotype appeared a few times. The chain links TRBV9 to TRBJ2-2; D may be TRBD1 (6 bases). With 0 bases removed from V and 4 bases from J, the gap between germline ends came to 16 bases. The length of the CDR3 is 17 residues. The V gene's germline CDR1 is SGDLS and CDR2 YYNGEE. DNA of the CDR3: TGTGCCAGCAGCGTAGCTAGTTATAGGACAGCCACCGGGGAGCTGTTTTTT. It translates to CASSVASYRTATGELFF.

The rearrangement joins TRBV5-4 to TRBJ2-6, with D perhaps being TRBD1 or TRBD2 (5 bases each). Trimming took 5 bases from V and 3 from J, leaving 12 bases between them. Per the germline V gene, CDR1 is SGHNT and CDR2 is YYREEE (reference sequence). There are 15 residues in the CDR3. The CDR3 DNA follows: TGTGCCAGCAGATTACGGGGCTTTGGGGCCAACGTCCTGACTTTC. This gives the protein CASRLRGFGANVLTF.

This clonotype was detected many times. The gene calls are TRBV27 and TRBJ1-1; D perhaps matches TRBD1 (5 bases). The CDR3 runs to 13 residues. The germline CDR1 and CDR2 sequences are MNHEY and SMNVEV (reference sequence). V lost 4 bases, J lost 1 base, and 7 bases lay in between. The CDR3 DNA is TGTGCCAGCAGTTGGGGCAGGAACACTGAAGCTTTCTTT. Its translation is CASSWGRNTEAFF.

This clonotype was counted many times. V usage is TRBV12-3 or TRBV12-4 and J usage is TRBJ2-1; 7 positions match TRBD2. Germline trimming cut 5 bases from V and 1 base from J; bases unmatched to any gene: 5. The CDR3 extends over 15 amino acids. Here the CDR3 reads CASSRLAASYNEQFF. CDR3 coding DNA: TGTGCCAGCAGTCGCCTAGCGGCATCCTACAATGAGCAGTTCTTC.

This clonotype was seen only a few times. The rearrangement links TRBV7-3 to TRBJ2-3; 10 bases agree with TRBD1. Looked up from germline, CDR1 is SGHTA and CDR2 is FQGTGA. The junction had 11 bases not matched to a gene; V was cut back by 5 bases and J by 6 bases. The CDR3 length is 16 residues. The DNA for the CDR3 is TGTGCCAGCAGCCTCTCCGGGACAGGGGCAGGCGATACGCAGTATTTT. Translation: CASSLSGTGAGDTQYF.

This chain uses TRBV4-2 with TRBJ2-2, with a tentative D call TRBD1 (5 bases). CDR3 length equals 17 residues. Germline V gene data show CDR1 as LGHNA and CDR2 as YNFKEQ. Deletions cut 1 base from V and 0 bases from J, with 12 bases between. CDR3 in DNA: TGTGCCAGCAGCCAAGTGGGAAGGACAACGAACACCGGGGAGCTGTTTTTT. It specifies CASSQVGRTTNTGELFF.

The V and J genes are TRBV27 and TRBJ2-7; possible D gene TRBD1, 5 bases. V lost 6 bases and J lost 3, with 15 bases in between. Germline assignment: CDR1 MNHEY and CDR2 SMNVEV (reference sequence). The CDR3 runs 14 residues. CDR3 amino acids: CASRAGYLYYEQYF. CDR3 sequence (DNA): TGTGCCAGCAGAGCAGGGTACCTTTACTACGAGCAGTACTTC.

The genes are TRBV9 and TRBJ2-1; 13 bases are a match to TRBD2. The V and J ends lost 0 bases and 1 base, in that order; junction bases with no gene match: 10. The CDR3 extends over 20 amino acids. CDR1 and CDR2 from the germline V gene are SGDLS and YYNGEE. CDR3 sequence: CASSVAPTSGRHRSYNEQFF. DNA of the CDR3: TGTGCCAGCAGCGTAGCCCCGACTAGCGGGAGGCATAGATCCTACAATGAGCAGTTCTTC.

This rearrangement joins TRBV7-9 to TRBJ2-7, with a weak D call TRBD2 (5 bases). Germline V gives CDR1 SEHNR, CDR2 FQNEAQ (reference sequence). The germline V and J ends were trimmed by 3 bases and 6 bases, with 15 bases remaining between them. The CDR3 is 14 residues long. The CDR3, as DNA: TGTGCCAGCAGCTTTTCCGGGGTTCTCATCGAGCAGTACTTC. It translates to CASSFSGVLIEQYF.

This clonotype was counted a single time. The gene calls are TRBV19 and TRBJ1-5, with 8 bases aligning to TRBD1. Germline lookup yields CDR1 LNHDA and CDR2 SQIVND (reference sequence). The V segment lost 2 bases and the J segment 8 bases; nucleotides outside the gene matches: 11. The CDR3 runs 16 residues. CDR3 sequence (DNA): TGTGCCAGTAGTATAAACCGGGACAGGTTGTTAAAGCCCCAGCATTTT. As protein: CASSINRDRLLKPQHF.

V gene TRBV3-1 combines with J gene TRBJ1-2; no reliable D call. Germline V lookup: CDR1 LGHDT, CDR2 YNNKEL (reference sequence). The CDR3 has 13 amino acids. Deletions cut 4 bases from V and 0 bases from J, with 6 bases between. Here the CDR3 reads CASSRLANYGYTF. The CDR3 coding sequence is TGTGCCAGCAGCCGACTAGCTAACTATGGCTACACCTTC.

This clonotype was seen a handful of times. The chain uses TRBV24-1 and TRBJ2-1; D gene uncertain. The CDR3 is made up of 14 amino acids. In germline, CDR1 is KGHDR, CDR2 SFDVKD. V was cut by 3 bases and J by 7 bases, with 12 bases left in between. The CDR3 loop reads CATSDPYSRNEQFF. The CDR3 region has the DNA TGTGCCACCAGTGATCCCTATTCCCGAAATGAGCAGTTCTTC.

The chain employs TRBV9 and TRBJ1-2; 7 bases line up with TRBD1. CDR1 is SGDLS, CDR2 YYNGEE, per germline. Germline trimming cut 3 bases from V and 4 bases from J; bases unmatched to any gene: 6. The CDR3 totals 14 residues. In nucleotides, the CDR3 is TGTGCCAGCAGCGAGGGGGACAGCAGCTATGGCTACACCTTC. Translating it yields CASSEGDSSYGYTF.